These T cell receptor beta chains were read from a single sample in a study of blood T cell repertoires in COVID-19. The data were produced by immunoSEQ multiplex PCR, yet TCRdb's version contains in-frame clones alone and is incomplete. The top ten clones hold 5.5% to 8% of a sample with roughly 200,000 clones, approximately 87% of them seen once. Sequenced input: peripheral blood. Source of these receptors: a man between 60 and 75 years old who had recovered from COVID-19. Each CDR3 is given with its conserved first and last residue. D genes are given only for firm matches. Rows may omit the clone size; those that give it use once, few, many or a size class.

clone size	D gene	V gene	J gene	CDR3 DNA	CDR3 protein
.	TRBD2	TRBV30	TRBJ2-1	TGTGCCTGGAGTGCCCAGCCCGGGAGGGAGCAGTTCTTC	CAWSAQPGREQFF
.	.	TRBV18	TRBJ2-5	TGTGCCAGCTCACTGGACAGGGAGGGAGGAGAGACCCAGTACTTC	CASSLDREGGETQYF
.	.	TRBV5-1	TRBJ1-6	TGCGCCAGCAGTCCCGGGTCGTATTCACCCCTCCACTTT	CASSPGSYSPLHF
.	TRBD1	TRBV4-2	TRBJ1-1	TGTGCCAGCAGCCAAAACAGGGGATGGACTGAAGCTTTCTTT	CASSQNRGWTEAFF
once	.	TRBV29-1	TRBJ2-3	TGCAGCGTTGACCGGAGAGATACGCAGTATTTT	CSVDRRDTQYF
few	TRBD1	TRBV18	TRBJ1-1	TGTGCCAGCTCACCACAGAACAGGGGGGTGAGAACTGAAGCTTTCTTT	CASSPQNRGVRTEAFF
.	TRBD1	TRBV6-5	TRBJ1-3	TGTGCCAGCAGTCCCCAGGGGGTATCTGGAAACACCATATATTTT	CASSPQGVSGNTIYF
.	.	TRBV29-1	TRBJ2-5	TGCAGCGTCCAATTTGGAGTCCACGAGACCCAGTACTTC	CSVQFGVHETQYF
.	.	TRBV19	TRBJ1-5	TGTGCCAGTAGTGACAAGCCTTATAGCAATCAGCCCCAGCATTTT	CASSDKPYSNQPQHF
.	.	TRBV7-9	TRBJ1-1	TGTGCCAGCAGCTCGCAGATGAACACTGAAGCTTTCTTT	CASSSQMNTEAFF
.	TRBD2	TRBV11-1	TRBJ2-3	TGTGCCAGCAGCTTGAGGCTAGCGGGGATCACAGATACGCAGTATTTT	CASSLRLAGITDTQYF
.	TRBD2	TRBV9	TRBJ2-1	TGTGCCAGCAGCGTAGGGAGTAGCGGGGGGGTAAATGAGCAGTTCTTC	CASSVGSSGGVNEQFF
.	.	TRBV15	TRBJ1-2	TGTGCCACCAGCAGGGGGTGGACAGAAAGGACTGGCTACACCTTC	CATSRGWTERTGYTF
.	TRBD2	TRBV5-6	TRBJ2-2	TGTGCCAGCAGCAGAAGCGGGGGGGCAACCGGGGAGCTGTTTTTT	CASSRSGGATGELFF
.	.	TRBV19	TRBJ1-5	TGTGCCAGTAGTATCAGGGGAAGCTCCCGCAATCAGCCCCAGCATTTT	CASSIRGSSRNQPQHF
once	.	TRBV7-6	TRBJ1-1	TGTGCCAGCAGGAAAGACAGACTCACGAACACTGAAGCTTTCTTT	CASRKDRLTNTEAFF
.	TRBD1	TRBV5-1	TRBJ2-7	TGCGCCAGCAGCCCGCCGACAGGGGGAGGCGAGCAGTACTTC	CASSPPTGGGEQYF
.	.	TRBV11-3	TRBJ1-1	TGTGCCAGCAGCTTAGGGCAGGGTGTTAGAGCTTTCTTT	CASSLGQGVRAFF
once	TRBD2	TRBV4-2	TRBJ2-3	TGTGCCAGCAGCCAACTAGCGGGGGGGCCAATCACAGATACGCAGTATTTT	CASSQLAGGPITDTQYF
.	.	TRBV27	TRBJ1-2	TGTGCCAGCAGTCCCCGACAGGAGACGTATGGCTACACCTTC	CASSPRQETYGYTF
.	.	TRBV3-1/TRBV3-2	TRBJ2-5	TGTGCCAGCAGCCGAACGGGGGTTTCTCAGTACTTC	CASSRTGVSQYF
.	TRBD1	TRBV4-1	TRBJ2-7	TGCGCCAGCAGCCAAGCCGGGACAGAGACCTACGAGCAGTACTTC	CASSQAGTETYEQYF
few	.	TRBV4-1	TRBJ1-2	TGCGCCAGCAGCCAAGCGGCGGGAGAGGCCTATGGCTACACCTTC	CASSQAAGEAYGYTF